A selection of T cell receptor beta chains follows, all from one sample in a study of Graves' ophthalmopathy and Graves' hyperthyroidism. TCRdb itself ran the multiplex PCR reads through MiXCR, one entry per CDR3 protein. The sample holds about 160,000 distinct CDR3 sequences, under 40% seen once. The source material was peripheral blood. All receptors derive from a woman in her forties with Graves' ophthalmopathy. CDR3s include the opening cysteine and the closing phenylalanine or tryptophan. D genes are given only for firm matches. Not every row has a clone size; where given, it reads once, few, many or a size class.

CDR3 protein,CDR3 DNA,V gene,J gene,D gene,clone size
CASSRGLVYEQYF,TGTGCCAGCAGTCGTGGACTAGTCTATGAGCAGTACTTC,TRBV6-1,TRBJ2-7,TRBD2,many
CAIRGTMNTEAFF,TGTGCCATCAGGGGAACTATGAACACTGAAGCTTTCTTT,TRBV10-3,TRBJ1-1,-,-
CAWTLGGRSQPQHF,TGTGCCTGGACCTTGGGGGGACGGAGTCAGCCCCAGCATTTT,TRBV30,TRBJ1-5,-,-
CASSPEASGREQYF,TGTGCCAGCAGCCCGGAGGCTAGCGGGCGCGAGCAGTACTTC,TRBV7-2,TRBJ2-7,TRBD2,-
CASSLSRVGYGYTF,TGTGCCAGCAGCTTATCAAGGGTTGGGTATGGCTACACCTTC,TRBV7-2,TRBJ1-2,-,many
CASRLQGSTGELFF,TGTGCCAGCAGACTACAGGGTTCCACCGGGGAGCTGTTTTTT,TRBV12-3/TRBV12-4,TRBJ2-2,-,-
CASSYPLAGEAKNIQYF,TGTGCCAGCAGTTACCCACTAGCGGGAGAAGCCAAAAACATTCAGTACTTC,TRBV6-5,TRBJ2-4,TRBD2,-
CASRTGAPNTEAFF,TGTGCCAGCAGGACAGGGGCTCCGAACACTGAAGCTTTCTTT,TRBV6-1,TRBJ1-1,TRBD1,-
CASSPITGGVWAYSPLHF,TGTGCCAGCAGCCCAATCACAGGGGGCGTTTGGGCCTATTCACCCCTCCACTTT,TRBV28,TRBJ1-6,TRBD1,-
CASSLGQGNAEAFF,TGTGCCAGCAGCCTGGGACAGGGTAACGCTGAAGCTTTCTTT,TRBV7-3,TRBJ1-1,TRBD1,-
CAWNPGNTEAFF,TGTGCCTGGAATCCAGGGAATACTGAAGCTTTCTTC,TRBV30,TRBJ1-1,-,-
CASSVEDNYGYTF,TGTGCCAGCAGCGTAGAGGACAACTATGGCTACACCTTC,TRBV9,TRBJ1-2,-,many
CASSQEMFGSNTEAFF,TGTGCCAGCAGCCAAGAAATGTTCGGCTCGAACACTGAAGCTTTCTTT,TRBV14,TRBJ1-1,-,many
CASSQVAGATEAFF,TGTGCCAGCAGCCAAGTTGCAGGGGCCACTGAAGCTTTCTTT,TRBV3-1,TRBJ1-1,-,many
CASSEGRRMETQYF,TGTGCCAGCAGTGAGGGACGGAGGATGGAGACCCAGTACTTC,TRBV6-1,TRBJ2-5,-,-
CASSGGGSGNTIYF,TGTGCCAGTAGTGGAGGGGGCTCTGGAAACACCATATATTTT,TRBV19,TRBJ1-3,-,many
CVSSLGATNQPQHF,TGTGTCAGCAGTTTAGGGGCGACTAATCAGCCCCAGCATTTT,TRBV12-3/TRBV12-4,TRBJ1-5,-,-
CASSLTLLTSRGGEQYF,TGTGCCAGCAGTTTAACCCTGCTGACTAGTAGGGGTGGGGAGCAGTACTTC,TRBV28,TRBJ2-7,-,-
CSARDPTGPMNTEAFF,TGCAGTGCTAGAGACCCGACAGGGCCCATGAACACTGAAGCTTTCTTT,TRBV20-1,TRBJ1-1,TRBD1,many
CASPLTGGYEQYF,TGTGCCAGCCCTCTGACGGGGGGCTACGAGCAGTACTTC,TRBV28,TRBJ2-7,TRBD2,-
CASSPTSGSGETQYF,TGCGCCAGCAGCCCGACTAGCGGGAGTGGAGAGACCCAGTACTTC,TRBV5-1,TRBJ2-5,TRBD2,-
CASSYAGSGANVLTF,TGTGCCAGCAGTTACGCGGGCTCTGGGGCCAACGTCCTGACTTTC,TRBV6-5,TRBJ2-6,-,many